These 5 T cell receptor beta chains share one sample of origin, sequenced in a study of T cells after yellow fever vaccination. TCRdb ran MiXCR on the 5' RACE reads and lists one entry per CDR3 protein. The sample contains 500,000 to 650,000 distinct CDR3 sequences, roughly a sixth of which appear only once. The sequencing here drew on PBMCs, taken about 5 days after the first yellow fever vaccination. The origin of the receptors is a man younger than 35 who received the YFV17D yellow fever vaccine.

In this sample, this clonotype turned up a few times. The chain recombines TRBV7-9 with TRBJ2-1; the match to TRBD2 covers 11 bases. The junction had 9 bases not matched to a gene; V was cut back by 5 bases and J by 9 bases. CDR3 size: 15 residues. The germline gives CDR1 SEHNR, CDR2 FQNEAQ (reference sequence). The DNA of the CDR3 is TGTGCCAGCAGCACGTTAGCGGGGGGGTTCGGTGAGCAGTTCTTC. Protein: CASSTLAGGFGEQFF.

This clonotype showed up just a few times. V is TRBV10-3 and J is TRBJ2-7, with 10 bases lining up with TRBD1. The junction had 3 bases not matched to a gene; V was cut back by 8 bases and J by 2 bases. The V gene's germline CDR1 is ENHRY and CDR2 SYGVKD. CDR3 length: 13 residues. Here the CDR3 reads CAIQGQGAYEQYF. The DNA for the CDR3 is TGTGCCATCCAAGGACAGGGGGCCTACGAGCAGTACTTC.

This clonotype turned up a few times. The rearrangement uses TRBV27 and TRBJ2-1, with D unclear. The CDR3 contains 17 residues. With 1 base removed from V and 0 bases from J, the gap between germline ends came to 13 bases. Germline lookup yields CDR1 MNHEY and CDR2 SMNVEV (reference sequence). In DNA, the CDR3 is TGTGCCAGCAGTTTATACCTCCCCGGAAGCTCCTACAATGAGCAGTTCTTC. This sequence encodes CASSLYLPGSSYNEQFF.

This chain connects TRBV6-5 to TRBJ1-5; tentatively, D is TRBD1 (6 bases). The V end was cut by 4 bases, the J end by 7 bases, with 11 bases between. The CDR3 is 13 amino acids. Germline V gene lookup returns CDR1 MNHEY and CDR2 SVGAGI. The CDR3 protein is CASSSQGWQPQHF. The CDR3 DNA sequence: TGTGCCAGCAGTTCTCAGGGGTGGCAGCCCCAGCATTTT.

This clonotype has more than one count but fewer than ten. The chain has TRBV20-1 and TRBJ2-5; D call uncertain. Germline CDR1 reads DFQATT; CDR2 reads SNEGSKA (reference sequence). Trimming removed 6 bases at V and 3 bases at J, with 17 bases between. The CDR3 extends over 14 amino acids. The CDR3 loop is CSALGGNFEETQYF. As DNA, the CDR3 is TGCAGTGCCCTAGGTGGAAACTTCGAAGAGACCCAGTACTTC.